The source of this T cell receptor beta chain is a study of spatial heterogeneity in lung cancer. From the 5' RACE reads, TCRdb called clonotypes with MiXCR, one entry per CDR3 protein. The sample gives over a thousand distinct CDR3 sequences, less than 30% of which show up once; 20% to 25% is in the top ten. CDR3 length equals 12 residues. Concerning this clonotype: One junction end disagrees with the germline gene, perhaps due to a read error.

Time point denoted: blood at routine non-recurrence follow-up after resection. The material was PBMCs, obtained at follow-up. This chain joins TRBV12-3 or TRBV12-4 and TRBJ1-2; D is unclear. The sequence was obtained from a male donor with early-stage non-small cell lung cancer. CDR3 amino acids: CASSLAWGGYTF. In DNA, the CDR3 is TGTGCTAGCAGTTTGGCCTGGGGAGGCTACACCTTC.